This T cell receptor (beta chain) came from a study of siplizumab effects on memory and regulatory T cells. Overall study results and limits: Unstimulated subsets were the mapping target of only a minor fraction of alloreactive clones. In unstimulated cells, naive T cells appeared more diverse than memory T cells and seemed major alloresponse contributors. Mappable alloreactive CD4+ clones came from Treg cells 60% to 80% of the time on average with siplizumab, against 26.9% in controls.

The germline V gene encodes CDR1 MGHDK and CDR2 SYGVNS. V was clipped by 4 bases and J by 3 bases, with 12 bases between them. The CDR3 is made up of 15 amino acids. Regarding this clone: The antigen is not known.

Generated by immunoSEQ multiplex PCR, the TCRdb table keeps only in-frame clones and is missing some. Of over 85,000 clones listed, 94% are singletons. The receptor was isolated from a human donor in good health. What was sequenced was non-Treg CD4+ T cells sorted from blood. The chain uses TRBV25-1 and TRBJ1-4; weak D call: TRBD1 (5 bases). CDR3 sequence: CASSVDILPNEKLFF. In DNA, the CDR3 is TGTGCCAGCAGTGTGGACATTCTGCCTAATGAAAAACTGTTTTTT.